This is a list of T cell receptor beta chains from one sample in a study of regulatory T cells in long-lasting Graves disease. TCRdb reprocessed the multiplex PCR reads with MiXCR, giving one entry per CDR3 protein. Of a few hundred thousand distinct CDR3 sequences listed, about 19% are singletons. The material was peripheral blood mononuclear cells (PBMCs), obtained at new diagnosis, from a patient treated with antithyroid drugs. All receptors come from a female donor with Graves disease. The CDR3 runs from the conserved cysteine through the conserved F or W. D genes are given only for firm matches. Where a row states a size, it is once, few, many or the class of an expanded clone; other rows omit it.

TRBJ2-1 NA few TRBV7-9 TGTGCCAGCACCAAACCGCCGGGACGAGAAGACAATGAGCAGTTCTTC CASTKPPGREDNEQFF
TRBJ2-5 TRBD1 NA TRBV20-1 TGCAGTTCCAGTGGGAGGACAGGGGCTCACCAAGAGACCCAGTACTTC CSSSGRTGAHQETQYF
TRBJ2-5 TRBD2 many TRBV20-1 TGCAGTGCTATTCCGGGACTAGCGGGAGAGGGTCAAGAGACCCAGTACTTC CSAIPGLAGEGQETQYF
TRBJ1-5 NA many TRBV12-3/TRBV12-4 TGTGCCAGCAGTTCCCACGCGGCAGGGATAGTTAATCAGCCCCAGCATTTT CASSSHAAGIVNQPQHF
TRBJ1-6 NA NA TRBV28 TGTGCCAGCAAGTTAGCCGATAATTCACCTCTCCACTTT CASKLADNSPLHF
TRBJ2-7 NA NA TRBV19 TGTGCCAGTAGTATAGCCGGGATCGGGTGGTCCTACGAGCAGTACTTC CASSIAGIGWSYEQYF
TRBJ2-3 TRBD2 many TRBV24-1 TGTGCCACCAGTGGCCCGACTAGCAGTCATAAAGATACGCAGTATTTT CATSGPTSSHKDTQYF
TRBJ1-5 NA NA TRBV12-3/TRBV12-4 TGTGCCAGCAGCCCCCTGGGGTATCAGCCCCAGCATTTT CASSPLGYQPQHF
TRBJ1-5 NA many TRBV3-1 TGTGCCAGCAGCCAAGGGTCAGGGGCGGCATTTCAGCCCCAGCATTTT CASSQGSGAAFQPQHF
TRBJ1-4 TRBD1 many TRBV28 TGTGCCAGCAGTTTGCCAGGGGGCGTTATTACTAATGAAAAACTGTTTTTT CASSLPGGVITNEKLFF
TRBJ2-2 NA many TRBV15 TGTGCCACCAGCAGAGAAGGATGGGGGGCCGGGGAGCTGTTTTTT CATSREGWGAGELFF
TRBJ2-3 NA NA TRBV19 TGTGCCAGTAGTACCAAGAGACAGTCTCCGCAGTATTTT CASSTKRQSPQYF
TRBJ2-3 NA many TRBV6-2/TRBV6-3 TGTGCCAGCCGAAGACGAGACACAGATACGCAGTATTTT CASRRRDTDTQYF
TRBJ2-1 TRBD2 many TRBV6-1 TGTGCCAGCAGTGAATTGGGTAGCGGGAGTGCTGAGCAGTTCTTC CASSELGSGSAEQFF
TRBJ2-7 NA many TRBV15 TGTGCCACCAGCAGAGGACGCGGGGCATACGAGCAGTACTTC CATSRGRGAYEQYF
TRBJ2-7 NA NA TRBV6-1 TGTGCCAGCAGTGAAGGATTGCGTTTTAGCTCCTACGAGCAGTACTTC CASSEGLRFSSYEQYF
TRBJ2-1 NA many TRBV7-2 TGTGCCAGCAGCTTATTGGGGGCGAGGGAAGATGAGCAGTTCTTC CASSLLGAREDEQFF
TRBJ1-1 NA many TRBV5-1 TGTGCCAGCAGCGTACAGGGAATGAACACTGAAGCTTTCTTT CASSVQGMNTEAFF
TRBJ2-7 NA NA TRBV11-2 TGTGCCAGCAGCTTAGTTCTAACGGCCACTGGGCAGTACTTC CASSLVLTATGQYF
TRBJ2-3 TRBD1 many TRBV2 TGTGCCAGCAGGCAGGGACAGGGGGCCTCCGATACGCAGTATTTT CASRQGQGASDTQYF
TRBJ2-5 NA many TRBV6-1 TGTGCCAGCACCCAAGTAGGGGGTGCAGAGACCCAGTACTTC CASTQVGGAETQYF
TRBJ2-7 TRBD2 medium-sized TRBV28 TGTGCCAGCACTTCCCAGGGAGGGACCGATGCCTACGAGCAGTACTTC CASTSQGGTDAYEQYF
TRBJ2-3 TRBD2 many TRBV5-1 TGTGCCAGCAGCTTGGTGAGCGGGAGCTCAGATACGCAGTATTTT CASSLVSGSSDTQYF
TRBJ2-7 NA many TRBV16 TGTGCCAGCGGCGGCGCGGGGAAGGTGCACGAGCAGTACTTC CASGGAGKVHEQYF
TRBJ2-5 TRBD2 NA TRBV5-4 TGTGCCAGCAGTAACCTTGGTGCGGGAGAAGAGACCCAGTACTTC CASSNLGAGEETQYF
TRBJ2-2 TRBD2 NA TRBV6-1 TGTGCCAGCAAACGGGGGGGGAACACCGGGGAGCTGTTTTTT CASKRGGNTGELFF
TRBJ1-1 NA many TRBV12-3/TRBV12-4 TGTGCCAGCAGTTTCTCTCAGTTGAACACTGAAGCTTTCTTT CASSFSQLNTEAFF
TRBJ2-5 TRBD2 few TRBV7-3 TGTGCCAGCAGCTCTAACGGACTAGCGGGAGAGACCCAGTACTTC CASSSNGLAGETQYF
TRBJ1-6 TRBD1 many TRBV27 TGTGCCAGCAGTTTATCCGGACAGGGATGGTCACCCCTCCACTTT CASSLSGQGWSPLHF
TRBJ1-1 NA many TRBV11-3 TGTGCCAGCTCTACGAACACTGAAGCTTTCTTT CASSTNTEAFF
TRBJ2-5 TRBD2 many TRBV29-1 TGCAGCGTTAAACCCGGGACTAGCGGGAGTGAGACCCAGTACTTC CSVKPGTSGSETQYF
TRBJ2-3 TRBD2 many TRBV20-1 TGCAGTGCCACCGGGACTAGCGGGGGGGGAGATACGCAGTATTTT CSATGTSGGGDTQYF
TRBJ2-2 TRBD2 NA TRBV11-2 TGTGCCAGCAGCCAGCGGACTAGCGGGATCGGGGAGCTGTTTTTT CASSQRTSGIGELFF
TRBJ2-1 TRBD2 many TRBV27 TGTGCCAGCGGGCCTCTAGCGGGAGGTTCGAATGAGCAGTTCTTC CASGPLAGGSNEQFF
TRBJ2-4 NA NA TRBV20-1 TGCAGTGCTAGCTCGGCTTTGGGGATTCAGTACTTC CSASSALGIQYF
TRBJ2-7 NA many TRBV5-1 TGCGCCAGCAGAGAACTGGCAGTTGGTTCCTACGAGCAGTACTTC CASRELAVGSYEQYF
TRBJ2-5 NA many TRBV20-1 TGCAGTGCTAGAGAGTGGGGGGATCCCCTGGAGACCCAGTACTTC CSAREWGDPLETQYF
TRBJ2-2 TRBD2 NA TRBV5-4 TGTGCCAGCAGCTTGGCCCTGACTAGCGGGAGATTTGGCACCGGGGAGCTGTTTTTT CASSLALTSGRFGTGELFF
TRBJ2-7 TRBD2 many TRBV7-2 TGTGCCAGCAGGGAGGGCGGGAGGTACGAGCAGTACTTC CASREGGRYEQYF
TRBJ1-1 NA many TRBV12-3/TRBV12-4 TGTGCCAGCAGTTTTCTAGGACAGCGAGCTGAAGCTTTCTTT CASSFLGQRAEAFF
TRBJ2-1 TRBD2 many TRBV11-2 TGTGCCAGCAGTTTTGGGGAGGGAACCAATGAGCAGTTCTTC CASSFGEGTNEQFF
TRBJ2-7 TRBD1 few TRBV5-6 TGTGCCAGCAGCTTTACAGGGGGCTCGAGATACGAGCAGTACTTC CASSFTGGSRYEQYF
TRBJ2-1 NA once TRBV5-1 TGCGCCAGCAGCTTGCAGGGCCCTCGGGTTAATGAGCAGTTCTTC CASSLQGPRVNEQFF
TRBJ2-1 TRBD2 many TRBV20-1 TGCAGTGCTGGGGAAGCGGGAGTCTTCTCCTACAATGAGCAGTTCTTC CSAGEAGVFSYNEQFF
TRBJ2-2 TRBD1 many TRBV14 TGTGCCAGCAGCCGTAGGGACAGGTTGACCGGGGAGCTGTTTTTT CASSRRDRLTGELFF
TRBJ2-1 TRBD2 few TRBV4-3 TGCGCCAGCAGCCAAGATCGGCTAGCGGGTAATGAGCAGTTCTTC CASSQDRLAGNEQFF
TRBJ1-4 TRBD1 many TRBV2 TGTGCCAGCAGTGATACTCGGAGGACAGGGGGTAATGAAAAACTGTTTTTT CASSDTRRTGGNEKLFF
TRBJ2-2 TRBD1 many TRBV7-8 TGTGCCAGCAGCTACTTACAGGGGGCAACCGGGGAGCTGTTTTTT CASSYLQGATGELFF
TRBJ2-5 NA many TRBV6-2/TRBV6-3 TGTGCCAGCAGTTACACGGGCAGCCAAGAGACCCAGTACTTC CASSYTGSQETQYF
TRBJ1-1 TRBD1 many TRBV20-1 TGCAGTGCTAGGAAACAGGGGGAAGTCACTGAAGCTTTCTTT CSARKQGEVTEAFF
TRBJ1-5 TRBD1 many TRBV5-1 TGTGCCAGCAGCTTAGGGACAGGGAAAGGCCAGCCCCAGCATTTT CASSLGTGKGQPQHF
TRBJ2-7 TRBD1 NA TRBV7-6 TGTGCCAGCAGCTTACGACAGGGGGGTATCTACGAGCAGTACTTC CASSLRQGGIYEQYF
TRBJ2-5 NA many TRBV6-2/TRBV6-3 TGTGCCAGCAGGGACGGACGCAAAGAGACCCAGTACTTC CASRDGRKETQYF
TRBJ2-1 NA many TRBV20-1 TGCAGTGCACCGAGACGGACCAATGAGCAGTTCTTC CSAPRRTNEQFF
TRBJ2-7 NA few TRBV14 TGTGCCAGCAGCCAATTCCAGACCGTCAGCGAGCAGTACTTC CASSQFQTVSEQYF